This TCR beta chain was obtained from a study of blood T cells in healthy people across ages. The study, taken as a whole, reports: Samples with more naive T cells showed higher observed beta diversity. Fewer expanded clones and more diversity marked long-lived versus aged donors.

Each sample had at least 7 million PBMCs isolated. On this clonotype: The antigen is unknown. Mismatch with germline at one junction end may stem from a read error.

Primers used in a second PCR of about 7 to 12 cycles were a sample-barcoded 5' primer and a J-beta primer mix. TCRdb reanalysed the 5' RACE reads using MiXCR and keeps one entry per CDR3 protein. The table records about 1,400,000 distinct CDR3 sequences, about 43% of them present only once. The germline gives CDR1 PRHDT, CDR2 FYEKMQ (reference sequence). The CDR3 runs to 16 residues. Source material: blood. This sequence originates from a woman in her late teens or twenties in good health. The chain employs TRBV13 and TRBJ2-2, with 11 bases fitting TRBD2. This CDR3 is CASSTSGGSDTEELFF. The DNA for the CDR3 is TGTGCCAGCAGCACTAGCGGGGGTTCGGACACCGAGGAGCTGTTTTTT. Complete variable domain (other parts from reference TRBV13 and TRBJ2-2): AAGVIQSPRHLIKEKRETATLKCYPIPRHDTVYWYQQGPGQDPQFLISFYEKMQSDKGSIPDRFSAQQFSDYHSELNMSSLELGDSALYFCASSTSGGSDTEELFFGEGSRLTVL.